This T cell receptor beta chain was documented in a study of regulatory T cells in long-lasting Graves disease. A few counts support this clonotype. Its antigen is not known. The study, taken as a whole, reports: It was in persistent disease that TRBV28, TRBJ1-2 and TRBJ2-5 were favored. Accuracy was perhaps lowered by the small sample size.

The germline CDR1 and CDR2 sequences are SGHRS and YFSETQ. CDR3 size: 16 residues. V was clipped by 4 bases and J by 0 bases, with 16 bases between them. Regarding time point: persistent/refractory GD, antithyroid drugs over 5 years with positive TRAb. Scientists built the TCR library using RNA that was extracted from PBMCs. With iRepertoire HTBI primers and Arm-PCR of CDR3 regions, TCR beta libraries were built. In the original processing: Segment identification across samples yielded 60 to 80 TRBV and fewer than 15 TRBJ segments. TCRdb redid the calling of the multiplex PCR reads with MiXCR, one entry per CDR3 protein. TCRdb assigned the V and J calls; the authors' analysis was not used. Of 450,000 or so distinct CDR3 sequences listed, approximately 22% are singletons.

This TCR derives from a female donor with Graves disease. Material: peripheral blood mononuclear cells (PBMCs), obtained when the disease was refractory, from a patient treated with antithyroid drugs. The J gene is TRBJ1-2, the V gene TRBV5-1; D is ambiguous. The CDR3 here is CASSLSPDGANYGYTF. CDR3 nucleotides: TGCGCCAGCAGCCTTTCTCCCGACGGGGCTAACTATGGCTACACCTTC.